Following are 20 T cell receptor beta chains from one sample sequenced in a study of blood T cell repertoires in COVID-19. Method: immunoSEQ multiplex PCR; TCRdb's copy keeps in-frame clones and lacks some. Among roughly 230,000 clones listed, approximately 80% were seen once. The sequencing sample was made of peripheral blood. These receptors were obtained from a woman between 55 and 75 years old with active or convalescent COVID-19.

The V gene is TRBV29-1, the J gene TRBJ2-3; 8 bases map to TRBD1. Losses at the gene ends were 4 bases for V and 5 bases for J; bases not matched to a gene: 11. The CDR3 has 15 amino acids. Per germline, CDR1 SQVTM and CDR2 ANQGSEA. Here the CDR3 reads CSVAGGPRAGDTQYF. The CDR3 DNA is TGCAGCGTTGCAGGGGGCCCGAGGGCCGGAGATACGCAGTATTTT.

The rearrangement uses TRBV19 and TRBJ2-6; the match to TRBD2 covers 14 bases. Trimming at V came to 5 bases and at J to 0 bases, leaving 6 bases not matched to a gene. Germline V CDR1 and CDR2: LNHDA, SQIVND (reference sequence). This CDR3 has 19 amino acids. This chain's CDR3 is CASSAGLAGDISGANVLTF. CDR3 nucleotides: TGTGCCAGTAGTGCGGGACTAGCGGGAGATATCTCTGGGGCCAACGTCCTGACTTTC. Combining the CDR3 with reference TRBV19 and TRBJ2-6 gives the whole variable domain DGGITQSPKYLFRKEGQNVTLSCEQNLNHDAMYWYRQDPGQGLRLIYYSQIVNDFQKGDIAEGYSVSREKKESFPLTVTSAQKNPTAFYLCASSAGLAGDISGANVLTFGAGSRLTVL.

The CDR3: CASSPGQGSYGYTF. The CDR3 nucleotides read TGTGCCAGCTCACCTGGACAGGGGAGCTATGGCTACACCTTC. The chain combines TRBV18 with TRBJ1-2; 9 nucleotides line up with TRBD1. The CDR3 contains 14 residues. J gave up 4 bases and V 3 bases, and 3 bases lay outside the gene matches. The germline gives CDR1 KGHSH, CDR2 LQKENI.

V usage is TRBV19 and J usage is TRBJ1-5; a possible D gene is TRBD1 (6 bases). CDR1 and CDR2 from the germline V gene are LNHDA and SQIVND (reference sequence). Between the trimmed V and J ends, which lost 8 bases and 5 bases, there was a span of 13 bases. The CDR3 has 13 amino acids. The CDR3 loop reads CASADSRYQPQHF. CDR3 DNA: TGTGCCAGTGCGGACAGTCGCTATCAGCCCCAGCATTTT.

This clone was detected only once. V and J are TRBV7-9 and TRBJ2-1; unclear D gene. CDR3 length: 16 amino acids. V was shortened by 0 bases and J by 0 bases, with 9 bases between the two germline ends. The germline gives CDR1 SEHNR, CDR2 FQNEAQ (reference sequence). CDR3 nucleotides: TGTGCCAGCAGCTTAGCTTTCCTATCCTCCTACAATGAGCAGTTCTTC. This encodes CASSLAFLSSYNEQFF. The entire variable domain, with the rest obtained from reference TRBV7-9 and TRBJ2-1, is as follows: DTGVSQNPRHKITKRGQNVTFRCDPISEHNRLYWYRQTLGQGPEFLTYFQNEAQLEKSRLLSDRFSAERPKGSFSTLEIQRTEQGDSAMYLCASSLAFLSSYNEQFFGPGTRLTVL.

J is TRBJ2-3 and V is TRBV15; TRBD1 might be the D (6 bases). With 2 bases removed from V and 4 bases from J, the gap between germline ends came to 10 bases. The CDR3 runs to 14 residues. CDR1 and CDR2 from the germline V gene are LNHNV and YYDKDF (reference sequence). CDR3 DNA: TGTGCCACCAGCAGATCCCGACAGGCAGATACGCAGTATTTT. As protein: CATSRSRQADTQYF.

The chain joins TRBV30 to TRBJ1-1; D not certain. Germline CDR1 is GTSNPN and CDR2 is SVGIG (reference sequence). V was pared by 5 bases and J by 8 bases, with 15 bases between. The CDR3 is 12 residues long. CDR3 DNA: TGTGCCTGGTCCCGGGAAAGGTACGAAGCTTTCTTT. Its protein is CAWSRERYEAFF.

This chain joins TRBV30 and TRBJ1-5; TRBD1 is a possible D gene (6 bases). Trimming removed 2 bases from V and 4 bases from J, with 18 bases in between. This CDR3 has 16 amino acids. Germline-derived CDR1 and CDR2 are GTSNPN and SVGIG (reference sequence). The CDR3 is CAWSSFLAGANQPQHF. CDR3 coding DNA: TGTGCCTGGAGTTCTTTCTTGGCAGGGGCAAATCAGCCCCAGCATTTT.

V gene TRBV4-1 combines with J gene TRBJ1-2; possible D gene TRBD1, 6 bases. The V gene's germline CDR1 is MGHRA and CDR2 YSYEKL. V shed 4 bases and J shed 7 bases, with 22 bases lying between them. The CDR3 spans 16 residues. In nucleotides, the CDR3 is TGCGCCAGCAGCCGCAAGCTTGGTCTCAGGGGTCCTGGCTACACCTTC. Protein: CASSRKLGLRGPGYTF.

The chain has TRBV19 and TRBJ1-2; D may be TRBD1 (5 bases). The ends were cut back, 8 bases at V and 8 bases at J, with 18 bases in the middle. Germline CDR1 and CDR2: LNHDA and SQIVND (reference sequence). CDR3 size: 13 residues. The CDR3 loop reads CASSGFPTGGYTF. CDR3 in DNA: TGTGCCAGTTCAGGGTTCCCCACCGGGGGCTACACCTTC.

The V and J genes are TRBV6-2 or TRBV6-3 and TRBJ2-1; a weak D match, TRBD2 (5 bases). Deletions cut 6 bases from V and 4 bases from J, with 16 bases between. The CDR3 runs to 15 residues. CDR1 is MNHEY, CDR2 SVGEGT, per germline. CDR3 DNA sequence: TGTGCCAGCAGCGACCCACGGGGAAGATACAATGAGCAGTTCTTC. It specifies CASSDPRGRYNEQFF.

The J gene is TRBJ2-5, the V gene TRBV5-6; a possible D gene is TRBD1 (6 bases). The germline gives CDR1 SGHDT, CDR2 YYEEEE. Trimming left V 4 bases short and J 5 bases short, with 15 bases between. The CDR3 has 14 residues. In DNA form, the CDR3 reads TGTGCCAGCAGCCTAAGACAGGTCAGGGAGACCCAGTACTTC. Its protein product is CASSLRQVRETQYF. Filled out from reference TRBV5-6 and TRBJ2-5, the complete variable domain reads DAGVTQSPTHLIKTRGQQVTLRCSPKSGHDTVSWYQQALGQGPQFIFQYYEEEERQRGNFPDRFSGHQFPNYSSELNVNALLLGDSALYLCASSLRQVRETQYFGPGTRLLVL.

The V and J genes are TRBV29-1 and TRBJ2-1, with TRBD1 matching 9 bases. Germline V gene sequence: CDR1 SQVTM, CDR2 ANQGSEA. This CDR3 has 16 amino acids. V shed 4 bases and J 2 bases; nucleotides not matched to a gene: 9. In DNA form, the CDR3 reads TGCAGCGTTGGTCCAACCGGACAGGGGCCCTACAATGAGCAGTTCTTC. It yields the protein CSVGPTGQGPYNEQFF.

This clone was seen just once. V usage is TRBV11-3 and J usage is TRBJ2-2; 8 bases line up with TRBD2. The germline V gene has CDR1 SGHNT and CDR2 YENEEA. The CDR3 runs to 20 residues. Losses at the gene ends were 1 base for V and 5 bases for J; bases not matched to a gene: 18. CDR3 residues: CASSLGGVLGSSGRTGELFF. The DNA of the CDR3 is TGTGCCAGCAGCTTAGGTGGGGTACTCGGGTCCAGCGGGAGAACCGGGGAGCTGTTTTTT.

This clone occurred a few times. In nucleotides, the CDR3 is TGTGCCAGCAGCTTAAACCCGCAGGGGTTTGGCTACACCTTC. It specifies CASSLNPQGFGYTF. The chain is built from TRBV11-3 and TRBJ1-2, with D perhaps TRBD1 (6 bases). Germline lookup yields CDR1 SGHNT and CDR2 YENEEA. This CDR3 region has 14 residues. The V end lost 2 bases, the J end lost 7 bases, and 14 bases lay between the germline ends.

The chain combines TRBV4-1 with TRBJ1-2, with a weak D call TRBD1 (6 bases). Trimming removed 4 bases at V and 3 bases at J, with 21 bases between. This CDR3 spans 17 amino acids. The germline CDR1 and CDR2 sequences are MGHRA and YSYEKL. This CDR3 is CASSPTVVGAADYGYTF. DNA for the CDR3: TGCGCCAGCAGCCCTACAGTGGTGGGGGCAGCGGACTATGGCTACACCTTC.

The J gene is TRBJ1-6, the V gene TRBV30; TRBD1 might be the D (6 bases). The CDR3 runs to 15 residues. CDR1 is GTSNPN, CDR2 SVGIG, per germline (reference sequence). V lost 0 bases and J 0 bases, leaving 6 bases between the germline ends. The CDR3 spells CAWSVQGSYNSPLHF. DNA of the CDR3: TGTGCCTGGAGTGTACAGGGCTCCTATAATTCACCCCTCCACTTT.

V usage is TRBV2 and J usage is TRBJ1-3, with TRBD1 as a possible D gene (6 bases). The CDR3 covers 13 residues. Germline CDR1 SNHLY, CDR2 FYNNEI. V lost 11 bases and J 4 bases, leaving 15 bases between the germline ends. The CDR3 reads CAGQYGQGNTIYF. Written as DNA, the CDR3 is TGTGCCGGCCAATATGGACAGGGAAACACCATATATTTT.

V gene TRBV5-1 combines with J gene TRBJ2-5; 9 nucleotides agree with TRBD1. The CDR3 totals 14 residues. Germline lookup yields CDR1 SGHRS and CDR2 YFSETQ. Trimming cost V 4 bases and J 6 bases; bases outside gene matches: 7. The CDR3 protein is CASSAGTGLQTQYF. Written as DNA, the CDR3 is TGCGCCAGCAGCGCCGGGACAGGGTTACAGACCCAGTACTTC.

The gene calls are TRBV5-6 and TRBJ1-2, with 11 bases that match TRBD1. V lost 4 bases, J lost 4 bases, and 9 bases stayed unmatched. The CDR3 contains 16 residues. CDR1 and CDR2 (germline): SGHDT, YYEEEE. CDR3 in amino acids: CASSHPSGTGGYGYTF. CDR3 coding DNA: TGTGCCAGCAGCCATCCCTCCGGGACAGGGGGCTATGGCTACACCTTC.